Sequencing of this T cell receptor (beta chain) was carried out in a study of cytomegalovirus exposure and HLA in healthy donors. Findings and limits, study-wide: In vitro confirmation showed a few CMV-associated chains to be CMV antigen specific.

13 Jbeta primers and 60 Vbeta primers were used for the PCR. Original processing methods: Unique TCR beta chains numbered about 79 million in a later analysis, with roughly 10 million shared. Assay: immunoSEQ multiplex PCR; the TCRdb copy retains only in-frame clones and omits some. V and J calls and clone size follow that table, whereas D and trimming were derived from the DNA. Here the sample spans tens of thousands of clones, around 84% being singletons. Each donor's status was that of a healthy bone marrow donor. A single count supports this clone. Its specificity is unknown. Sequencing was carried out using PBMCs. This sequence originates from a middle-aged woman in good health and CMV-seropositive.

The CDR3 protein is CASSRRLAGGQETQYF. Written as DNA, the CDR3 is TGTGCCAGCAGCCGTAGACTAGCGGGAGGCCAAGAGACCCAGTACTTC. The chain recombines TRBV14 with TRBJ2-5, with TRBD2 identical over 13 bases. Germline assignment: CDR1 SGHDN and CDR2 FVKESK. The CDR3 runs 16 residues. Trimming at V came to 4 bases and at J to 1 base, leaving 3 bases not matched to a gene. Full variable domain (rest looked up from reference TRBV14 and TRBJ2-5): EAGVTQFPSHSVIEKGQTVTLRCDPISGHDNLYWYRRVMGKEIKFLLHFVKESKQDESGMPNNRFLAERTGGTYSTLKVQPAELEDSGVYFCASSRRLAGGQETQYFGPGTRLLVL.